The T cell receptor beta chain under discussion was sequenced for a study of blood T cell repertoires in COVID-19. About the research overall: Specimens from acute and convalescent COVID-19 originated in the United States, Italy and Spain. Sources were T cells, B-cell-depleted T cells, or PBMCs; the material itself was cDNA or gDNA.

Germline V CDR1 and CDR2: LNHDA, SQIVND (reference sequence). The CDR3 length is 17 residues. V was clipped by 3 bases and J by 4 bases, with 22 bases between them. Clones were sequenced by immunoSEQ multiplex PCR, and TCRdb holds only the in-frame ones, with some missing. The table records roughly 70,000 clones, around 83% of them present only once. The receptor was isolated from an older man with active COVID-19. Sequencing was performed on peripheral blood. The gene calls are TRBV19 and TRBJ2-7, with D maybe TRBD1 (6 bases). The CDR3 loop is CASSMGQGILGVYEQYF. Here the CDR3 DNA reads TGTGCCAGTAGTATGGGGCAGGGGATTCTCGGGGTTTACGAGCAGTACTTC.